Below, 14 T cell receptor beta chains from the same sample are listed, as sequenced in a study of read filtering for tumor transcriptome and immune sequencing. Molecular barcoded adaptors covering alpha/delta and beta/gamma chains were used on around 370 ng RNA. A single record per CDR3 protein comes from TCRdb applying MiXCR to the reads. Of about 62,000 distinct CDR3 sequences in the sample, around 20% were seen once. The sample was a population of CD138-negative cells sorted from bone marrow. Receptors originate from a donor over 35 with multiple myeloma.

Worth noting for this clonotype: Since a much larger clone is just one base distant, this may be a read error. This likely comes from a read error, as the CDR3 has no conserved phenylalanine or tryptophan at its end. The rearrangement links TRBV7-2 to TRBJ2-3; D is ambiguous. Germline assignment: CDR1 SGHTA and CDR2 FQGNSA. V lost 5 bases, J lost 2 bases, and 8 bases lay in between. The CDR3 totals 13 residues. The CDR3 region has the DNA TGTGCCAGCAGCGAAGGATACACAGATACGCAGTATTTG. The encoded protein is CASSEGYTDTQYL.

This clonotype was recorded only once. A much larger clone lies one base from this, so it may be a read error. This rearrangement joins TRBV2 to TRBJ1-5; a weak D match, TRBD1 (6 bases). Germline CDR1 is SNHLY and CDR2 is FYNNEI. The CDR3 covers 15 residues. The CDR3 region has the DNA TGTGCCGGCAGTGAAACAGGGCGAAGTTATCAGCCCCAGCATTTT. This gives the protein CAGSETGRSYQPQHF.

In this sample, this clonotype turned up many times. The V call is TRBV12-3 or TRBV12-4, the J call TRBJ1-2; D gene uncertain. Between the trimmed V and J ends, which lost 3 bases and 4 bases, there was a span of 9 bases. The CDR3 extends over 13 amino acids. The CDR3 sequence is CASSFGQSYGYTF. The CDR3 nucleotides read TGTGCCAGCAGTTTTGGTCAATCCTATGGCTACACCTTC.

Many counts were recorded for this clonotype. The J gene is TRBJ2-4, the V gene TRBV5-4; 9 nucleotides agree with TRBD2. The length of the CDR3 is 17 residues. Unmatched junction bases numbered 14, after V lost 3 bases and J lost 7 bases. CDR1 and CDR2 from the germline V gene are SGHNT and YYREEE (reference sequence). This CDR3 reads CASSSPSGGRAVNIQYF. As DNA, the CDR3 is TGTGCCAGCAGCTCTCCCTCAGGCGGGAGGGCCGTGAACATTCAGTACTTC.

The table lists this clonotype with many counts. The CDR3 here is CASSLESLARETQYF. The CDR3 coding sequence is TGTGCCAGCAGCTTAGAATCCCTAGCGAGAGAGACCCAGTACTTC. V and J are TRBV7-2 and TRBJ2-5; D possibly corresponds to TRBD2 (6 bases). Trimming removed 1 base at V and 4 bases at J, with 13 bases between. Germline V gene lookup returns CDR1 SGHTA and CDR2 FQGNSA. This CDR3 is built from 15 residues.

This clonotype has only a few counts. This may arise from a read error, as a much more abundant clone is one base away. Since no conserved phenylalanine or tryptophan closes the CDR3, a read error is the likely cause. The rearrangement links TRBV12-3 or TRBV12-4 to TRBJ2-1; 12 bases fit TRBD2. This CDR3 region has 14 residues. Here the CDR3 reads CASSLAGGQNEQFL. The CDR3, as DNA: TGTGCCAGCAGTCTAGCGGGGGGGCAAAATGAGCAGTTCCTC.

This clonotype was seen repeatedly, ten times or more. The V gene is TRBV5-1, the J gene TRBJ1-2; 7 positions match TRBD1. The V segment lost 4 bases and the J segment 5 bases; nucleotides outside the gene matches: 8. The germline CDR1 and CDR2 sequences are SGHRS and YFSETQ. This CDR3 comprises 14 residues. CDR3 DNA sequence: TGCGCCAGCAGCGCAGGGGGGACGACTTATGGCTACACCTTC. Protein product: CASSAGGTTYGYTF.

This clonotype was counted at least ten times. The chain joins TRBV20-1 to TRBJ2-3, with D perhaps matching TRBD2 (5 bases). The germline gives CDR1 DFQATT, CDR2 SNEGSKA (reference sequence). The CDR3 totals 17 residues. Deletions cut 1 base from V and 0 bases from J, with 17 bases between. The CDR3 DNA is TGCAGTGCTAGAGTAGTCGGTGCTAGCAGAAGCACAGATACGCAGTATTTT. Its translation is CSARVVGASRSTDTQYF.

The sample holds many counts of this clonotype. The V gene is TRBV20-1, the J gene TRBJ2-1; 14 bases map to TRBD2. The CDR3 has 18 amino acids. CDR1 DFQATT and CDR2 SNEGSKA come from the germline V gene (reference sequence). Trimming removed 6 bases from V and 0 bases from J; junction bases left unmatched: 10. The CDR3 region is CSALTGLAGVSSYNEQFF. The CDR3 DNA sequence: TGCAGTGCCCTCACGGGACTAGCGGGGGTGAGCTCCTACAATGAGCAGTTCTTC.

This clonotype showed up many times. The J gene is TRBJ2-5, the V gene TRBV7-8; tentatively, D is TRBD2 (7 bases). CDR3 length equals 14 residues. Germline V gene sequence: CDR1 SGHVS, CDR2 FQNEAQ. The V end was cut by 4 bases, the J end by 4 bases, with 13 bases between. CDR3 coding DNA: TGTGCCAGCAGCTATAACAGGGAGGGAGAGACCCAGTACTTC. This sequence encodes CASSYNREGETQYF.

This clonotype was seen at least ten times. The chain links TRBV5-1 to TRBJ1-6; the D gene is possibly TRBD1 (5 bases). Per the germline V gene, CDR1 is SGHRS and CDR2 is YFSETQ. Trimming took 5 bases from V and 8 from J, leaving 8 bases between them. The CDR3 covers 12 residues. The CDR3 DNA sequence: TGCGCCAGCAGGTCGGGGGATTCACCCCTCCACTTT. Its protein product is CASRSGDSPLHF.

In this sample, this clonotype turned up many times. The gene calls are TRBV6-1 and TRBJ1-1; D is unclear. Germline CDR1 and CDR2: MNHNS and SASEGT. Trimming removed 2 bases from V and 11 bases from J, with 9 bases in between. The CDR3 spans 11 residues. The CDR3 loop reads CASSETARAFF. DNA of the CDR3: TGTGCCAGCAGTGAAACAGCCCGTGCTTTCTTT.

The table lists this clonotype with many counts. The chain recombines TRBV7-9 with TRBJ2-1; no reliable D call. Germline lookup yields CDR1 SEHNR and CDR2 FQNEAQ (reference sequence). The CDR3 loop spans 11 amino acids. V was pared by 7 bases and J by 7 bases, with 8 bases between. The CDR3 DNA reads as TGTGCCAGCACCCAAGGGAATGAGCAGTTCTTC. Translating it yields CASTQGNEQFF.

This clonotype was counted ten times or more. V is TRBV20-1 and J is TRBJ1-1, with D perhaps matching TRBD1 (5 bases). The CDR3 has 14 residues. Trimming stripped 3 bases from V and 3 bases from J, with 14 bases between. CDR1 and CDR2 from the germline V gene are DFQATT and SNEGSKA (reference sequence). In DNA form, the CDR3 reads TGCAGTGCTAGTGAGGGACGTTCATACACTGAAGCTTTCTTT. Translating it yields CSASEGRSYTEAFF.